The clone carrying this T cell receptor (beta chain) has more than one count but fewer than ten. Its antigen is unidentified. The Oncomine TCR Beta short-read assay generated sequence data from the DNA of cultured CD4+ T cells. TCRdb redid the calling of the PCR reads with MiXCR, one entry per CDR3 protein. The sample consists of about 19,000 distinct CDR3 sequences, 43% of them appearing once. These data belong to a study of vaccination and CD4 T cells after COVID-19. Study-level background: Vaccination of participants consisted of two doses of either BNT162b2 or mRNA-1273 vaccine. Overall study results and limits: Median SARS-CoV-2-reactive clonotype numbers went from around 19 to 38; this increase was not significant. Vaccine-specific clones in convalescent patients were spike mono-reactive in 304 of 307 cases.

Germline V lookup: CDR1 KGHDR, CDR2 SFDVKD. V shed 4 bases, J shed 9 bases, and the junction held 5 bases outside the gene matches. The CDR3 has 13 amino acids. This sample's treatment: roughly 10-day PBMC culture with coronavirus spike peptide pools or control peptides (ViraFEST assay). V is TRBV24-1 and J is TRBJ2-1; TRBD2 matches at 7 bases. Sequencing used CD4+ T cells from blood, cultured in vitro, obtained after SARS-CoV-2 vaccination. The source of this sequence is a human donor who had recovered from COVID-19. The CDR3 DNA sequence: TGTGCCACCAGTGAGCGGGAGTTAAGTGAGCAGTTCTTC. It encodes CATSERELSEQFF.